What follows describes a single T cell receptor beta chain. Its antigen remains undetermined. Library construction relied on the immunoSEQ multiplex PCR assay. For the multiplex PCR, a mixture combining 60 forward primers for TCR Vbeta segments and 13 reverse primers for TCR Jbeta segments was used. Amplification of the CDR3 region of rearranged TCR beta genes was performed with a multiplex PCR assay on genomic DNA. Amplified TCR beta libraries were sequenced as 87-base-pair reads on the Illumina HiSeq System. Under the source paper's analysis protocol: A later analysis tallied 70 million to 100 million unique TCR beta chains across the approximately 670 repertoires, and some 10 million of those chains were shared by two or more donors. Raw reads were error-corrected and collapsed into unique sequences with a nearest-neighbor algorithm that merged closely related sequences to remove PCR and sequencing errors. To assign V, D and J gene segments, CDR3 sequences were aligned to IMGT reference sequences. For a sequence to be retained, at least a six-nucleotide match to both a V gene segment and a J gene segment was required. Rearrangements were classified as productive when the CDR3 lacked stop codons and remained in frame with V and J, and all other rearrangements were classified as non-productive. Following IMGT convention, CDR3 was defined as the stretch from the second conserved V-encoded cysteine to the conserved J-encoded phenylalanine. The earlier analysis of a few hundred of the donors excluded any sequence lacking an unambiguous match to a single V gene segment. In an earlier analysis of roughly 600 of the donors, a V segment was called functional when productive rearrangements were above 56.7%, and segregating when the standard deviation between donors exceeded 5%. A statistical classification framework was built for diagnosing cytomegalovirus status from the catalog of TCR beta chain sequences. In a later analysis, TCR nucleotide sequences were compared against IMGT/GENE-DB human TR gene sequences so that V and J genes could be assigned. In a later analysis, CDR3 sequences and most-parsimonious VDJ recombination scenarios were assigned using the TCRdist pipeline. In a later analysis, each TCR beta chain was defined by its CDR3 amino acid sequence together with its V-gene family, and reads lacking a unique V-gene family were excluded. As a way to deal with suspected cross-contamination and a sequencing artifact, a later analysis dropped hundreds of nucleotide sequences that were highly shared and had low generation probability. In a later analysis, a clonal expansion index was calculated for each public chain from normalized within-repertoire ranks of inferred template counts. In a later analysis, generation probabilities were computed using a VDJ recombination model fitted to out-of-frame rearrangements, and the results were checked against IGoR. A later analysis scored TCR-TCR, TCR-HLA and TCR-CMV co-occurrence with hypergeometric tests, applying a repertoire-size bias correction to TCR pairs. To estimate false discovery rates, a later analysis permuted the HLA or CMV assignments 20 times. In a later analysis, co-occurring TCRs were grouped using DBSCAN, and TCRdist sequence similarity was added for clustering within HLA-allele-positive subsets. For co-occurrence clustering, repertoires with fewer than 30,000 or more than 120,000 public chains were excluded, along with about five repertoires with anomalous nucleotide sharing. The clones in this table, taken by TCRdb from immuneACCESS, are in-frame only. Not every clone is retained; where verified, under half of the shortfall comes from an unresolved V gene, and the cause of the rest is unknown. The V and J calls and clone size were taken over from that table, and D and trimming were inferred from the DNA. The sample table on file contains around 140,000 clones. 1.5% to 2% of the sample is taken by the ten largest.

This sample was included in a study of cytomegalovirus exposure and HLA in healthy donors (dated by TCRdb to the late 2010s). About the full investigation: An earlier analysis of roughly 610 of the donors reported around 280 Gb of sequence data and 117 million unique TCR beta sequences obtained from around 170 million T cells. An early release that covered around 590 HLA-typed donors contained approximately 300 gigabases of sequencing data and tens of millions of unique TCR sequences. Of the 300 to 500 genotyped donors, 75% to 85% were placed in the genetic ancestry cluster associated with self-reported Caucasian donors. The study aimed to test whether signatures of past pathogen exposure could be identified by cataloging public T cell receptors. The study used immunosequencing to profile the T cell repertoires of 670 or so subjects and linked those repertoires to cytomegalovirus serostatus. Along with the approximately 700-subject first cohort, a separate validation cohort of over a hundred different subjects was used. To predict cytomegalovirus infection status, the study brought together high-throughput TCR immunosequencing, statistical association of individual TCRs with disease status, and machine learning. A later analysis re-examined previously published TCR beta repertoires from 600 to 700 donors and added high-resolution HLA genotyping to investigate patterns of TCR occurrence. Rather than using new phenotypic data, the later analysis identified candidate immune exposures from TCR beta sequences and from how often those sequences occurred across donors. In an earlier analysis of around 540 of the donors, high-throughput TCR beta sequencing was used to judge whether each TCR beta V gene segment behaved as functional or pseudogenic. Donor age, sex, ethnicity and CMV serostatus were collected together with the repertoire data. Genome-wide SNP genotypes for about three fifths of the 666 donors were used in a later genetic analysis, which treated that subset as a discovery cohort. Every repertoire in the discovery cohort had been generated on one and the same sequencing platform. Both class I and class II loci were covered by HLA typing, at four-digit resolution. Typing coverage differed by locus: A, B, C, DRB1 and DQB1 were typed in roughly 620-640 donors, DQA1 in about 550, DPA1 in around 580, and DPB1 in 400 to 480. A handful of DR-DQ haplotypes were treated as single units for association and clustering because of strong linkage in the cohort. Among 300 to 500 genotyped donors of the cohort, an average of about 240,000 unique TCR beta nucleotide sequences was sequenced per donor, of which about 19% were non-productive. The paper as a whole reports these results and caveats: Most TCR sequences were seen in very few donors, while some public TCRs were found in many individuals. V-gene and J-gene trimming of TCR beta chains was associated with a missense DCLRE1C variant in a later genetic analysis, and the association was replicated in an independent cohort. Correlated functional status among segregating V segments might be attributable to linkage disequilibrium, but an unknown experimental factor could not be ruled out. The earlier analysis of 587 of the donors excluded 15 to 20 rarely observed V segments, including chromosome 9 orphons, because counts were too low. In a later analysis, HLA-associated TCR beta chains showed more clonal expansion and lower generation probabilities than non-associated chains that were equally common. In an earlier analysis of around 600 of the donors, most TCR beta V segments appeared in productive rearrangements about 87% or about 30% of the time, broadly matching IMGT annotations. According to a later analysis, parvovirus B19, influenza, CMV and Epstein-Barr virus appeared linked to several top co-occurrence clusters. At a false discovery rate of 0.05, a later analysis linked under 20,000 TCR beta sequences to specific HLA alleles. A later analysis found that most CMV-associated TCR beta chains appeared HLA-restricted, with HLA associations seemingly driven largely by CMV exposure. Strong co-occurrence of HLA alleles, especially DR and DQ, made assigning TCR associations to individual alleles difficult. In this cohort, only TCR beta chains were sequenced, and detectable features were limited by the absence of alpha or paired-chain data. Compared with the 666-donor mean, donors in an Asian-associated ancestry cluster had fewer N-insertions in productive TCRs, according to a later genetic analysis. Cytomegalovirus status was reported to be diagnosed by the classifier with high specificity and sensitivity in both the original and validation cohorts. Because HLA typing was missing for some donors at each locus, association tests included only the typed subset. The sequencing pipeline was judged likely to have produced a cluster of highly shared sequence variants as a technical artifact. In vitro tests confirmed that a few of the cytomegalovirus-associated TCR beta chains recognize cytomegalovirus antigens. According to the authors, the approach could potentially be generalized to other disease states and immunological phenotypes. A further reported finding was that TCR beta sequences accurately predicted the HLA-A and HLA-B alleles for most subjects in the first cohort. Presence/absence analyses assumed roughly uniform sequencing depth across donors, an assumption that may not hold. A total of 150 or so TCR beta chains were listed by the study as associated with cytomegalovirus. In a later analysis, TCR association rates were found to vary across HLA loci, with the most associated TCRs seen for DRB1 alleles and the fewest for HLA-C alleles. The only immune exposure information available for the cohort was CMV serostatus. Some IMGT-functional V segments, including TRBV6-2 and TRBV6-3, could not be told apart with the 87-base-pair reads, so those segments were excluded.

In total, roughly 670 healthy bone marrow donors made up the cohort. All cohort members were sampled while nominally healthy, although unrecorded immune exposures were likely present. The donor was CMV seronegative and belonged to the group of several hundred seronegative cohort members. Every donor gave a peripheral blood sample, and the peripheral blood mononuclear cells from that sample were used for TCR beta sequencing. The Qiagen DNeasy Blood Extraction Kit was used to extract genomic DNA from the blood cell samples. Taken from cysteine to phenylalanine, the CDR3 has 15 residues. The retained sequence is limited to the CDR3, 45 bases, with the frame set at the first base. Trimming leaves V shorter by 3 bases and J shorter by 2 bases, with the junction holding 4 bases beyond the gene matches. Looking up the germline V gene yields CDR1 MRHNA and CDR2 SNTAGT.

The rearrangement combines TRBV6-4 with TRBJ2-3; TRBD2 lines up with 8 middle nucleotides. The source material was PBMCs. The TCR sequence derives from a young man in good health and CMV-seronegative. The DNA is as follows: TGTGCCAGCAGTGAAAACGGGGGGGCCACAGATACGCAGTATTTT. Translation gives CASSENGGATDTQYF.